The sequence of this T cell receptor (beta chain) was determined in a study of T-cell reconstitution after alpha-beta-depleted transplantation in children. Using unique molecular identifiers, the investigators prepared the TCRbeta library. TCRdb itself ran the PCR reads through MiXCR, one entry per CDR3 protein. In the table there are tens of thousands of distinct CDR3 sequences, less than 20% of which are singletons. With V trimmed by 3 bases and J by 6 bases, 4 bases remained unmatched. Germline V lookup: CDR1 SEHNR, CDR2 FQNEAQ (reference sequence). The CDR3 is 14 residues long. Findings and limits, study-wide: Roughly two months post-transplant, alpha-beta T cells reportedly originated from several hundred graft clones that had expanded.

This clonotype was seen only a few times. Its matching antigen is unknown. The rearrangement joins TRBV7-9 to TRBJ2-1, with 8 bases aligning to TRBD1. This clonotype was sampled from a male patient aged 2-15 years who had a stem cell transplant for acute lymphoblastic leukemia, so the T cells may come from the graft donor. Sequencing was performed on PBMCs, mostly from graft donor cells, taken 180 days after TCRalphabeta/CD19-depleted stem cell transplant. The chain's CDR3 is CASSFQGQGNEQFF. CDR3 sequence (DNA): TGTGCCAGCAGCTTCCAAGGACAGGGCAATGAGCAGTTCTTC.